This TCR beta chain was found in a study of neurological immune-mediated disorders. Trimming took off 0 bases at V and 1 base at J, with 10 bases between the two ends. Germline V gene sequence: CDR1 KGHSH, CDR2 LQKENI. There are 16 residues in the CDR3. Findings of the study overall: One cluster of related CDR3 sequences contained, by phylogenetic grouping, the repertoires of 18 of 34 multiple sclerosis patients and formed a possible signature. Expansion of TCR clones was greatest in HTLV-1-associated myelopathy and smallest in multiple sclerosis, where it fell below that of healthy controls.

This clonotype was seen at least ten times. Its cognate antigen is unknown. With 10-nucleotide random UMIs, 5'RACE was used to make the cDNA. MiXCR, run by TCRdb on the 5' RACE reads, gives a single entry per CDR3 protein. The sample lists approximately 50,000 distinct CDR3 sequences, about 3.7% occurring once. The chain joins TRBV18 to TRBJ2-1; weak D call: TRBD2 (5 bases). Specimen: PBMCs. The source is a middle-aged man with multiple sclerosis. The CDR3 DNA reads TGTGCCAGCTCACCACCTTACGGGGAGTCCTACAATGAGCAGTTCTTC. This gives the protein CASSPPYGESYNEQFF.